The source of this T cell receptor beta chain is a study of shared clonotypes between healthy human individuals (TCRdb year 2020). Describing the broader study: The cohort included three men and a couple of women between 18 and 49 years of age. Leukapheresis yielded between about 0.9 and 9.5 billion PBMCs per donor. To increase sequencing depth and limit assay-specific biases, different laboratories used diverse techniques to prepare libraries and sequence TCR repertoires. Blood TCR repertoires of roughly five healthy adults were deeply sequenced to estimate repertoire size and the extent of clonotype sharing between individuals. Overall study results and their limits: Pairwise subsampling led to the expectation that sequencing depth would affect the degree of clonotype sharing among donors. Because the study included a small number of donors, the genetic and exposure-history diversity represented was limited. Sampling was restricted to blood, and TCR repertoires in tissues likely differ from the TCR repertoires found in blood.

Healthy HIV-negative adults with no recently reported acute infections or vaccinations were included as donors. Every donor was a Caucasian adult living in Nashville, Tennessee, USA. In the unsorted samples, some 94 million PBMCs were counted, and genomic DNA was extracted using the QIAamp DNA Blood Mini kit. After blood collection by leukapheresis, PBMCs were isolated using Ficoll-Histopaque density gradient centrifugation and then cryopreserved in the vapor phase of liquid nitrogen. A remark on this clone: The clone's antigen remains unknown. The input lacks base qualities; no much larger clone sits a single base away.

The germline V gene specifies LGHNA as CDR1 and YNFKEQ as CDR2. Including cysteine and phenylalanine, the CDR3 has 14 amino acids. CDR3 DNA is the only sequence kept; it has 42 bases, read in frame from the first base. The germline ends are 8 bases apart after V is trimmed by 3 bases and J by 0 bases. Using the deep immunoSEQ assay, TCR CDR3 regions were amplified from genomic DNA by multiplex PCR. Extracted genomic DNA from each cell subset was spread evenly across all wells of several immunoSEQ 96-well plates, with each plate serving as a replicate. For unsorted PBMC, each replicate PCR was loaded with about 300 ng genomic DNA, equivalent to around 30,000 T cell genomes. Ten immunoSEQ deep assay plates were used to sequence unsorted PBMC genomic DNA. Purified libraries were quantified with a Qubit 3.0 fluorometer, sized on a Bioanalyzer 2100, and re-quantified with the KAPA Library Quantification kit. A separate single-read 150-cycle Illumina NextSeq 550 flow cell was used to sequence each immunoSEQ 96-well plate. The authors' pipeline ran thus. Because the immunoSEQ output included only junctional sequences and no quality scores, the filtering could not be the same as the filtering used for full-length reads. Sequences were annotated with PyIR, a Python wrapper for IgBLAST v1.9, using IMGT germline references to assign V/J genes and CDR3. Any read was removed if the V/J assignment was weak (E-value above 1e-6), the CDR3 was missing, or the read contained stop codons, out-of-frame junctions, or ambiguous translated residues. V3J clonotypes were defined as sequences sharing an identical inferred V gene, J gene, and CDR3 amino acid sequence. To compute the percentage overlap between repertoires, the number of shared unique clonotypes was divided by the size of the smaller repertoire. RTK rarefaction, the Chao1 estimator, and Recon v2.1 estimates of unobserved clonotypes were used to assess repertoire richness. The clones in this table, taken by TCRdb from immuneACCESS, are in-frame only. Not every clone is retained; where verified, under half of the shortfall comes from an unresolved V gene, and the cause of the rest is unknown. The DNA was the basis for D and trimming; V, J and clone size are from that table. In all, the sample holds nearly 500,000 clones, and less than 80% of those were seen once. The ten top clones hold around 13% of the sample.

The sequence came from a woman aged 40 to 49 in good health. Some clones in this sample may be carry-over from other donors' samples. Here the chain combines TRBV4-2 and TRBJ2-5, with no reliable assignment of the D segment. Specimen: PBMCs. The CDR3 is CASSHTYNQETQYF. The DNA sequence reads TGTGCCAGCAGCCACACGTACAACCAAGAGACCCAGTACTTC.